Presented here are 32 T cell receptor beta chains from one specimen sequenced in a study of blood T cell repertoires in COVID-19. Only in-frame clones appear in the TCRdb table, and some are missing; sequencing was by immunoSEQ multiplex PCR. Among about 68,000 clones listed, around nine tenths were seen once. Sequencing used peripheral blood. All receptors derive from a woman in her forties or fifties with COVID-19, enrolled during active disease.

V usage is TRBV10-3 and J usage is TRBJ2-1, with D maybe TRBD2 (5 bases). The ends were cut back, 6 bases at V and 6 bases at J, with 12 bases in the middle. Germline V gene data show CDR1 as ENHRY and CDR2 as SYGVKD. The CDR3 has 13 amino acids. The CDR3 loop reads CAIRTDFTNEQFF. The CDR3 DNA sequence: TGTGCCATCAGAACGGACTTCACCAATGAGCAGTTCTTC.

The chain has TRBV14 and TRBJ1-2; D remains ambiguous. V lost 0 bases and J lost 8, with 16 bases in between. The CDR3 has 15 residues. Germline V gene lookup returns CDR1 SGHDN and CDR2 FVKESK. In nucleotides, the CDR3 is TGTGCCAGCAGCCAAGATTTAAAAGGTCGAGGCGGCTACACCTTC. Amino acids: CASSQDLKGRGGYTF.

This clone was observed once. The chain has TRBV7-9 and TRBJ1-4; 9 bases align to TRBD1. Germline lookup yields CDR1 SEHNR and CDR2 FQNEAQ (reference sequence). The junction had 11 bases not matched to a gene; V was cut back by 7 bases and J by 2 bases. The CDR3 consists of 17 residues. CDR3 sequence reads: CASILVGQGTTNEKLFF. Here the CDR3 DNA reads TGTGCCAGCATCCTAGTGGGACAGGGAACGACTAATGAAAAACTGTTTTTT.

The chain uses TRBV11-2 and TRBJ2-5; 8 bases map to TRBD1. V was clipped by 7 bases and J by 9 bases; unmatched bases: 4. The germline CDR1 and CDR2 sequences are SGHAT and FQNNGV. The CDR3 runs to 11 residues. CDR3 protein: CASNLQGAQYF. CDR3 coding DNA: TGTGCCAGCAACCTACAGGGGGCCCAGTACTTC.

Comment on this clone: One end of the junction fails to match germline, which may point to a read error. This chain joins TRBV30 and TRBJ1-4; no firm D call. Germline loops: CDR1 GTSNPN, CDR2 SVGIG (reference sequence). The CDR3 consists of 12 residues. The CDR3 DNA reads TGTGCCTGGAGCGGGGAGGTTGCGATGACGATTTTT. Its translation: CAWSGEVAMTIF.

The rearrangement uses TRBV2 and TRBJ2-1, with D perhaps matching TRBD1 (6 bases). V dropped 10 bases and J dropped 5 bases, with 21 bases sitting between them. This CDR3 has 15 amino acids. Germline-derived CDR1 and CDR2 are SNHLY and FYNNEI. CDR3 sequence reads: CATYSAGVVDNEQFF. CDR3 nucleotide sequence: TGTGCCACCTACTCCGCAGGGGTCGTAGACAATGAGCAGTTCTTC.

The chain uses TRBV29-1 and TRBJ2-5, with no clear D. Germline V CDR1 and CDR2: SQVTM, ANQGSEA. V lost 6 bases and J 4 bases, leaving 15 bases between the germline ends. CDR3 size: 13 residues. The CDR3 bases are TGCAGCGTAGACATCTCAGGCCTAGAGACCCAGTACTTC. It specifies CSVDISGLETQYF.

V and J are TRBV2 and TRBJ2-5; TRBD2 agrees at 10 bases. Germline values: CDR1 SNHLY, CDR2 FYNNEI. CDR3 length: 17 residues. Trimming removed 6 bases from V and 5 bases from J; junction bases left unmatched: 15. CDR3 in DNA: TGTGCCAGCAGGCCGGGACTAGCGTACCCGGAAGGGGAGACCCAGTACTTC. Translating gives CASRPGLAYPEGETQYF.

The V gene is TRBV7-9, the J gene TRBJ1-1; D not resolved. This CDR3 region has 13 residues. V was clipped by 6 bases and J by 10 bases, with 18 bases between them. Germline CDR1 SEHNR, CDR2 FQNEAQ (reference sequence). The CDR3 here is CASRLDLRGGAFF. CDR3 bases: TGTGCCAGCAGACTAGACCTAAGAGGTGGAGCTTTCTTT.

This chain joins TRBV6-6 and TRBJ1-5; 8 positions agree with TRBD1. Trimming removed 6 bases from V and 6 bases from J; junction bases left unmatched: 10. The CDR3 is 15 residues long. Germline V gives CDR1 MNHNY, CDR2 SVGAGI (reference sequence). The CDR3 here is CASSPGQGTTQPQHF. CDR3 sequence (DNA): TGTGCCAGCAGCCCCGGACAGGGCACAACTCAGCCCCAGCATTTT.

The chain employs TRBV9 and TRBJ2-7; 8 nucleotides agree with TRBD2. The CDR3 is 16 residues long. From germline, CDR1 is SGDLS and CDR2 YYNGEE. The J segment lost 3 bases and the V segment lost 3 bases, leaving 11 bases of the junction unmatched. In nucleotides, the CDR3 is TGTGCCAGCAGCGCCGGACTAGCAGCGGACATCTACGAGCAGTACTTC. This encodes CASSAGLAADIYEQYF.

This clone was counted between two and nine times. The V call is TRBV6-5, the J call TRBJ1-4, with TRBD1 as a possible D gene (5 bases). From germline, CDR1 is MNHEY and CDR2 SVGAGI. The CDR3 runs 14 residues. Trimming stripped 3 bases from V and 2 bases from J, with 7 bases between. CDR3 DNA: TGTGCCAGCAGTTATGGGGGGACTAATGAAAAACTGTTTTTT. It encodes CASSYGGTNEKLFF.

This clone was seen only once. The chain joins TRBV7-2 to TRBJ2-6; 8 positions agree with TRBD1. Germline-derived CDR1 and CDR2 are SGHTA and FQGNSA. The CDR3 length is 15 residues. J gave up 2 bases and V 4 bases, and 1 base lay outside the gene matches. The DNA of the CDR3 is TGTGCCAGCAGCTCCAGGGGGCCTGGGGCCAACGTCCTGACTTTC. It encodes CASSSRGPGANVLTF. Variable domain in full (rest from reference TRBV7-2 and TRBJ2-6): GAGVSQSPSNKVTEKGKDVELRCDPISGHTALYWYRQSLGQGLEFLIYFQGNSAPDKSGLPSDRFSAERTGGSVSTLTIQRTQQEDSAVYLCASSSRGPGANVLTFGAGSRLTVL.

The CDR3: CASSDRPGQEMRGYTF. CDR3 nucleotide sequence: TGTGCCAGCTCAGATAGACCGGGACAGGAGATGCGGGGCTACACCTTC. This chain links TRBV18 with TRBJ1-2, with 8 bases matching TRBD1. The CDR3 consists of 16 residues. Per the germline V gene, CDR1 is KGHSH and CDR2 is LQKENI. V gave up 5 bases and J gave up 8 bases; unmatched junction bases: 16.

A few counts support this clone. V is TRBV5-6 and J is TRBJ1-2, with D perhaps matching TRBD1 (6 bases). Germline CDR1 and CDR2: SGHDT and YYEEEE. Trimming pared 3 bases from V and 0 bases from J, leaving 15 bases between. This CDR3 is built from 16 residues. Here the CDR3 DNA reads TGTGCCAGCAGCTCCAACAGGGTCGCGCCTAACTATGGCTACACCTTC. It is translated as CASSSNRVAPNYGYTF.

This chain's CDR3 is CASSLWTSGSSANEQYF. The CDR3 bases are TGTGCCAGCAGCCTATGGACTAGCGGGAGCTCGGCGAACGAGCAGTACTTC. V usage is TRBV7-9 and J usage is TRBJ2-7; TRBD2 matches 13 bases. Germline V gene sequence: CDR1 SEHNR, CDR2 FQNEAQ (reference sequence). The V gene end was trimmed by 5 bases and the J gene end by 5 bases; junction bases not matched to a gene: 12. This CDR3 is built from 17 residues.

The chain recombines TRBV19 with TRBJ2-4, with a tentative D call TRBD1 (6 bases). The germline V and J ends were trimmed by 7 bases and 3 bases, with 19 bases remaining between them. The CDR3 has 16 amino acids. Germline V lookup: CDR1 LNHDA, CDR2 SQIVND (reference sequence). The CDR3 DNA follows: TGTGCCAGTACCCCGACGATAGTAGGGGGCAAAAACATTCAGTACTTC. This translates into CASTPTIVGGKNIQYF.

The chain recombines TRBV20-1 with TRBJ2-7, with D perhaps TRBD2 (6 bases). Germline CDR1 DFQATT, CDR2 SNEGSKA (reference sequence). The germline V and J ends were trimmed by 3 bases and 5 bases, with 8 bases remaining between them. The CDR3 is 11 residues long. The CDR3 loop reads CSASGSHEQYF. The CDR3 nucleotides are TGCAGTGCTAGCGGGAGCCACGAGCAGTACTTC.

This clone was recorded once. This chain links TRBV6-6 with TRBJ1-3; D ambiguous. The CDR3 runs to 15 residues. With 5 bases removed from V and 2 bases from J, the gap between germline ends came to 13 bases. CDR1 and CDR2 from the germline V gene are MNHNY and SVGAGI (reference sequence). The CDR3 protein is CASSTGPLPGNTIYF. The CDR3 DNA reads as TGTGCCAGCAGTACCGGTCCACTACCTGGAAACACCATATATTTT.

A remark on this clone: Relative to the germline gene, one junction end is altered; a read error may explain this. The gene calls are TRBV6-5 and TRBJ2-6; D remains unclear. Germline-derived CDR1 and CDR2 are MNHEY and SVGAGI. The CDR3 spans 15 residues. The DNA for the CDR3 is TGTGCCAGCAGTTACGACACCTCTTGGGCCAACGTCCTGACTTTC. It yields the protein CASSYDTSWANVLTF.

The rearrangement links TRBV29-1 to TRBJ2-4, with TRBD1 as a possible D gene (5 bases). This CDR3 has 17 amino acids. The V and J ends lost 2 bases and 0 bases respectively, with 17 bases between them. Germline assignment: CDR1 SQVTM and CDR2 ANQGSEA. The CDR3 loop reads CSVEFSVKGLAKNIQYF. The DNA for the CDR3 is TGCAGCGTTGAATTTTCAGTAAAGGGGCTAGCCAAAAACATTCAGTACTTC.

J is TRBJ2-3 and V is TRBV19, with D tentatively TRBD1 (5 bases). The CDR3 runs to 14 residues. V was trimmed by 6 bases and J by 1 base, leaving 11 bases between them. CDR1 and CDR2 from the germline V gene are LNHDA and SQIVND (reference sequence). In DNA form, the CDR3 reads TGTGCCAGTAGCCAGAACAGGCGCACAGATACGCAGTATTTT. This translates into CASSQNRRTDTQYF.

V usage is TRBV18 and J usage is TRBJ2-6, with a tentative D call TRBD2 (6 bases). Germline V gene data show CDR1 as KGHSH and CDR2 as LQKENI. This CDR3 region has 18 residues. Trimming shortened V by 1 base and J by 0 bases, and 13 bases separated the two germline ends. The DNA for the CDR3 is TGTGCCAGCTCACCACGAGGGCCGGGGGTCTCTGGGGCCAACGTCCTGACTTTC. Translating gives CASSPRGPGVSGANVLTF.

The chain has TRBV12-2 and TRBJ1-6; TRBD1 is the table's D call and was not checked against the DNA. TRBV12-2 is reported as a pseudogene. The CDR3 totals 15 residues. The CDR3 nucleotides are TGTGCAAGTCGCCCTGGCATTGTTCGAAATTCACCCCTCCACTTT. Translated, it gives CASRPGIVRNSPLHF.

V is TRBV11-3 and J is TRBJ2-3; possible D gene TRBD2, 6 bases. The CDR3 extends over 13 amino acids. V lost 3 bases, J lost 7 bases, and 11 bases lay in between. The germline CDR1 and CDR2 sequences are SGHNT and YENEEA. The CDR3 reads CASSFSGGNTQYF. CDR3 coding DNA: TGTGCCAGCAGCTTTTCCGGGGGTAATACGCAGTATTTT.

The CDR3 DNA reads as TGTGCCATCAGTGTTTCGGGATTCAATGAGCAGTTCTTC. Translation: CAISVSGFNEQFF. V is TRBV10-3 and J is TRBJ2-1, with D perhaps matching TRBD2 (5 bases). The CDR3 extends over 13 amino acids. V lost 4 bases and J lost 6, with 10 bases in between. Germline lookup yields CDR1 ENHRY and CDR2 SYGVKD.

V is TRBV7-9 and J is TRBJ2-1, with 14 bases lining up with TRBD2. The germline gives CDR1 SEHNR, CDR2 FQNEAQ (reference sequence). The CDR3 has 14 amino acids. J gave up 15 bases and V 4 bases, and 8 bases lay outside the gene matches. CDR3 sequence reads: CASSSGTSGSLWFF. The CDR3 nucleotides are TGTGCCAGCAGCTCCGGGACTAGCGGGAGTTTGTGGTTCTTC.

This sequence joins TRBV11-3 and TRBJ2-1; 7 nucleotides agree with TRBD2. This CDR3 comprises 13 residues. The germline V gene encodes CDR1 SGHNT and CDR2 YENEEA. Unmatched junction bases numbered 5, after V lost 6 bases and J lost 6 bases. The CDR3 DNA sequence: TGTGCCAGCAGGAAGCGGGATGGCAATGAGCAGTTCTTC. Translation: CASRKRDGNEQFF.

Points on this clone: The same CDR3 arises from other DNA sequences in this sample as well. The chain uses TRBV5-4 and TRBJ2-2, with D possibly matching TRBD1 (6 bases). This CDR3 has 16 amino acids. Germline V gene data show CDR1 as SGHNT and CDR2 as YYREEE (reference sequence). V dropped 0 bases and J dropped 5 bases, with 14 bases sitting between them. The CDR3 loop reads CASSLVAGVGTGELFF. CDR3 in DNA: TGTGCCAGCAGCTTGGTGGCAGGGGTGGGTACCGGGGAGCTGTTTTTT.

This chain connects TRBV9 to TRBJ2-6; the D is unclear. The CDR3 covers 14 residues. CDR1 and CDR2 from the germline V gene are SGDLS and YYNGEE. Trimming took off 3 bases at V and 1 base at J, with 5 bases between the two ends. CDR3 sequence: CASSDNSGANVLTF. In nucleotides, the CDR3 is TGTGCCAGCAGCGATAATTCTGGGGCCAACGTCCTGACTTTC.

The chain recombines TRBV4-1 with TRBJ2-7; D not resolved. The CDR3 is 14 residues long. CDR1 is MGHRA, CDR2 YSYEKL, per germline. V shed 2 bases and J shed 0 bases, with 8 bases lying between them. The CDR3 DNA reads TGCGCCAGCAGCCAATCACAGCTCTCCTACGAGCAGTACTTC. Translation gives CASSQSQLSYEQYF.

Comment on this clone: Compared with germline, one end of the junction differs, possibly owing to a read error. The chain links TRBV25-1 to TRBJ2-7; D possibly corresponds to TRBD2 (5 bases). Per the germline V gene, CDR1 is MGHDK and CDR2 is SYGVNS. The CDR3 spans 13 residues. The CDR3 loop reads CASIGVGSHEQYF. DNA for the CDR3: TGTGCCAGCATCGGGGTAGGCTCCCACGAGCAGTACTTC.